Described below is a single T cell receptor beta chain sequence and its context. Its antigen is not known. Assay: immunoSEQ multiplex PCR; the TCRdb copy retains only in-frame clones and omits some. The table lists 2 million to 2.5 million clones, more than 80% of them singletons, with 0.35% to 0.5% in the top ten. The source of the sample is a study of shared clonotypes between healthy human individuals. Study results and limitations: Naive CD4 clonotypes were shared across a few donors at about 5%.

Splitting the CD4+ cells yielded a CD45RA+ naive subset and a CD45RA-negative memory subset. Losses at the gene ends were 5 bases for V and 5 bases for J; bases not matched to a gene: 5. The CDR3 is made up of 13 amino acids. From germline, CDR1 is MNHEY and CDR2 SVGAGI. This TCR came from a young man in good health. Some clones in this sample may be carry-over from other donors' samples. The rearrangement uses TRBV6-5 and TRBJ2-5; 7 bases agree with TRBD1. Sequenced input: naive CD4+ T cells from PBMCs. Subset meaning: CD45RA+ positively selected. The DNA for the CDR3 is TGTGCCAGCAGTACAGGGACAGTGGAGACCCAGTACTTC. It is translated as CASSTGTVETQYF.